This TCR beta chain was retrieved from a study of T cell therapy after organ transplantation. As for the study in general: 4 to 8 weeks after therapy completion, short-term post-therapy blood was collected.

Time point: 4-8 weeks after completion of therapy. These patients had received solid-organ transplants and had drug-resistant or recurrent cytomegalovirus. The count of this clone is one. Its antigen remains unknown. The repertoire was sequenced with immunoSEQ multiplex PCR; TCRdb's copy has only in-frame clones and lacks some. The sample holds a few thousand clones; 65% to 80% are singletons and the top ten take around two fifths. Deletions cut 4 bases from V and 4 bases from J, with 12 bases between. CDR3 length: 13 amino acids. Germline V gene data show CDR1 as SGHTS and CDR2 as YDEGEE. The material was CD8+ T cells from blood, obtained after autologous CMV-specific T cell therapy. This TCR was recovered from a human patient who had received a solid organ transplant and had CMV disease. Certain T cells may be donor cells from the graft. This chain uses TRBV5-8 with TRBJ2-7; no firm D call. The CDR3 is CASSPYLGYEQYF. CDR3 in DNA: TGTGCCAGCAGCCCTTATCTGGGATACGAGCAGTACTTC.